This T cell receptor beta chain was profiled in a study of CD8 T cells in Susac syndrome. The authors carried out high-throughput sequencing of TCR beta. They applied it to CD8+ and CD4+ T cells obtained from blood. The multiple sclerosis control group consisted of treatment-naive patients whose relapsing-remitting disease, which was either stable or active, fulfilled revised McDonald criteria. TEMRA cells were FACS-enriched and CD8+ and CD4+ T cells negatively isolated. Germline V gene lookup returns CDR1 MGHDK and CDR2 SYGVNS. The V segment lost 2 bases and the J segment 7 bases; nucleotides outside the gene matches: 5. The CDR3 loop spans 14 amino acids. Random hexamers served to reverse transcribe about 0.5 to 1 ug RNA. Amplification of TCR beta CDR3 used immunoSEQ multiplex PCR across 54 Vbeta and 13 Jbeta. TCRdb reprocessed the immunoSEQ multiplex PCR reads via MiXCR and lists one record per CDR3 protein. The repertoire holds 150,000 to 200,000 distinct CDR3 sequences, roughly 96% seen once, with roughly 0.16% in the top ten.

V usage is TRBV25-1 and J usage is TRBJ2-1; 7 bases align to TRBD2. The receptor's source is a human donor with multiple sclerosis. Sequencing used CD8+ T cells from PBMCs. The CDR3 reads CASSETAGNNEQFF. Here the CDR3 DNA reads TGTGCCAGCAGTGAAACAGCGGGGAATAATGAGCAGTTCTTC.